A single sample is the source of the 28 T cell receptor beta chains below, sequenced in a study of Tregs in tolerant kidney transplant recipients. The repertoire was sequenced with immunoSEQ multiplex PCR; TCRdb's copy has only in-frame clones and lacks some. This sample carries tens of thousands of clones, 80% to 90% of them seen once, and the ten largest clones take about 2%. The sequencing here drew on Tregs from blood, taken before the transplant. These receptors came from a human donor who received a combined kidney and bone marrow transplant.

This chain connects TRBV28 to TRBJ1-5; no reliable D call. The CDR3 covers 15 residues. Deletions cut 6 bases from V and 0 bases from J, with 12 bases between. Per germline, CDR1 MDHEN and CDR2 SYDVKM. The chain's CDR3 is CASRPGTASNQPQHF. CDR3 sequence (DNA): TGTGCCAGCAGGCCCGGTACGGCTAGCAATCAGCCCCAGCATTTT.

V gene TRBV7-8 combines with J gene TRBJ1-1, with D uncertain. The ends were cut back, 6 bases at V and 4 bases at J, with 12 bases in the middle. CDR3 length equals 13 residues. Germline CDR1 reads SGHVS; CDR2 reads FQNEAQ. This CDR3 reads CASSYSWGTEAFF. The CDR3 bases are TGTGCCAGCAGTTATAGTTGGGGCACTGAAGCTTTCTTT.

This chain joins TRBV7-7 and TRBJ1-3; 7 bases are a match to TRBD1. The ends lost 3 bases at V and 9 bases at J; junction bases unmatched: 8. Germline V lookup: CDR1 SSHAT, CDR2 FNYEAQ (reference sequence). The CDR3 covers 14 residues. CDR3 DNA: TGTGCCAGCAGCTTCGGGACAGCTGGGAGCACCATATATTTT. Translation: CASSFGTAGSTIYF.

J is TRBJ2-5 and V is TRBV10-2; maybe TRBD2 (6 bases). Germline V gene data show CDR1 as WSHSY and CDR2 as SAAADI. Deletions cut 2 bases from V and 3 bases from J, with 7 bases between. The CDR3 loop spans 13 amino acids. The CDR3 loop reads CASSEPGEETQYF. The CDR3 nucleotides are TGCGCCAGCAGTGAGCCGGGGGAAGAGACCCAGTACTTC.

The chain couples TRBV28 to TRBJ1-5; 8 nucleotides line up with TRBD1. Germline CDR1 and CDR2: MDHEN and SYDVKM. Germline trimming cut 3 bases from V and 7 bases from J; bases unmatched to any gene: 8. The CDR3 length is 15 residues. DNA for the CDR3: TGTGCCAGCAGTTTGGGACAGGTGTTTGGACAGCCCCAGCATTTT. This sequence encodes CASSLGQVFGQPQHF. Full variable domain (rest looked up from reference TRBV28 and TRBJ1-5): DVKVTQSSRYLVKRTGEKVFLECVQDMDHENMFWYRQDPGLGLRLIYFSYDVKMKEKGDIPEGYSVSREKKERFSLILESASTNQTSMYLCASSLGQVFGQPQHFGDGTRLSIL.

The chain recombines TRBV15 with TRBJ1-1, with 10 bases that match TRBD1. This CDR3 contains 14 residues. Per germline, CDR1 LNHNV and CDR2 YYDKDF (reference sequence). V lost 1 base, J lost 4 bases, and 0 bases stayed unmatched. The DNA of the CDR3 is TGTGCCACCAGCAGAGGGGACAGGGGCACTGAAGCTTTCTTT. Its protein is CATSRGDRGTEAFF.

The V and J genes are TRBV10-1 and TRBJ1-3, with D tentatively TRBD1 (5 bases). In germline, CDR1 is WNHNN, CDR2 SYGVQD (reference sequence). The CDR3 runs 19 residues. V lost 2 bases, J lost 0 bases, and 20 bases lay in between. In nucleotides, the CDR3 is TGCGCCAGCAGTGAGGAGATAGGAGGGGTGGTTGGCTCTGGAAACACCATATATTTT. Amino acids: CASSEEIGGVVGSGNTIYF.

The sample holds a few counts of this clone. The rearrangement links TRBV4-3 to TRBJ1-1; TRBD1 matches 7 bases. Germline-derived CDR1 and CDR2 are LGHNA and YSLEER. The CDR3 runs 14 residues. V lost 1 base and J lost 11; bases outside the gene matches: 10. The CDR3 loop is CASSQGGGTVRAFF. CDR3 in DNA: TGCGCCAGCAGCCAAGGAGGAGGGACAGTGCGGGCTTTCTTT.

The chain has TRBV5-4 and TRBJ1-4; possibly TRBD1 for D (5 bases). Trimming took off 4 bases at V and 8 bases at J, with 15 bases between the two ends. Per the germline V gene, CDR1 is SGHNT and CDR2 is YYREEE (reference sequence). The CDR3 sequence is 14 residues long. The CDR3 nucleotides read TGTGCCAGCAGCACTCAGGGCAGGGAGGAAAAACTGTTTTTT. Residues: CASSTQGREEKLFF.

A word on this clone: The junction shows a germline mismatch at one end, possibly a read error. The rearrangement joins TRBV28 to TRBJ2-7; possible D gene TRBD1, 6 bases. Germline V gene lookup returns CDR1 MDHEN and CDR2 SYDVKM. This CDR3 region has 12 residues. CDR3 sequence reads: CASSLVGTPRFF. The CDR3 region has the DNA TGTGCCAGCAGTTTGGTGGGGACACCTCGATTCTTC. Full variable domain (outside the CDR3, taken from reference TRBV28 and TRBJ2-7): DVKVTQSSRYLVKRTGEKVFLECVQDMDHENMFWYRQDPGLGLRLIYFSYDVKMKEKGDIPEGYSVSREKKERFSLILESASTNQTSMYLCASSLVGTPRFFGPGTRLTVT.

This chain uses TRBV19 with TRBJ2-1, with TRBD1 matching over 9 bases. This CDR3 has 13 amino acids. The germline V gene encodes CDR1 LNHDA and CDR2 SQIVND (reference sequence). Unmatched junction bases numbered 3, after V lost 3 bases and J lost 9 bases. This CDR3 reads CASSMRTGVEQFF. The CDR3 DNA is TGTGCCAGTAGTATGAGGACAGGGGTTGAGCAGTTCTTC.

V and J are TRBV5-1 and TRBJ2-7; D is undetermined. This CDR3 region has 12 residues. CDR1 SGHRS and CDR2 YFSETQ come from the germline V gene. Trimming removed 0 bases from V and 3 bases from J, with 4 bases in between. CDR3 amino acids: CASSLESYEQYF. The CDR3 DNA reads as TGCGCCAGCAGCTTGGAGAGCTACGAGCAGTACTTC.

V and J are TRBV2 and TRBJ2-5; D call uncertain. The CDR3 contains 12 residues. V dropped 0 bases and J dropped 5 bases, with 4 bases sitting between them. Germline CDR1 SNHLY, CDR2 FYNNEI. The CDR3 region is CASSEARETQYF. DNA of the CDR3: TGTGCCAGCAGTGAAGCGCGTGAGACCCAGTACTTC.

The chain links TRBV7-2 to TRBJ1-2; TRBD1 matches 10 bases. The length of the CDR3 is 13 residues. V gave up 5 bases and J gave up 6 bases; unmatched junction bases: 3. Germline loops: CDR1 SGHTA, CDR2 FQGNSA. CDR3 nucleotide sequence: TGTGCCAGCAGCAAAGGGACAGGGGATGGCTACACCTTC. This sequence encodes CASSKGTGDGYTF.

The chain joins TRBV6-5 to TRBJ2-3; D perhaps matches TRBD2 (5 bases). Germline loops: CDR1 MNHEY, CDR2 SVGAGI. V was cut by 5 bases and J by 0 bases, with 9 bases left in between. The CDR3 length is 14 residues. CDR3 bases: TGTGCCAGCAGTCAACGGACTAGCACAGATACGCAGTATTTT. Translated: CASSQRTSTDTQYF.

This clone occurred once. CDR3 DNA sequence: TGTGCCAGCAGCTTAACTTCCCAGGGCTCGTGGAATGAGCAGTTCTTC. Translating it yields CASSLTSQGSWNEQFF. This chain links TRBV7-2 with TRBJ2-1; possible D gene TRBD1, 5 bases. This CDR3 contains 16 residues. V lost 2 bases and J lost 7, with 18 bases in between. Looked up from germline, CDR1 is SGHTA and CDR2 is FQGNSA.

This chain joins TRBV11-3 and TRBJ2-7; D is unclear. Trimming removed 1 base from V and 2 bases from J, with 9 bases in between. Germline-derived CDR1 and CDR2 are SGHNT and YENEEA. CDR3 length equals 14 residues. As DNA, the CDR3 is TGTGCCAGCAGCTTAGGGACGCACGCCTACGAGCAGTACTTC. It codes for CASSLGTHAYEQYF. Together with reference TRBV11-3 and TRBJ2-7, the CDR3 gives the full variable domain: EAGVVQSPRYKIIEKKQPVAFWCNPISGHNTLYWYLQNLGQGPELLIRYENEEAVDDSQLPKDRFSAERLKGVDSTLKIQPAELGDSAVYLCASSLGTHAYEQYFGPGTRLTVT.

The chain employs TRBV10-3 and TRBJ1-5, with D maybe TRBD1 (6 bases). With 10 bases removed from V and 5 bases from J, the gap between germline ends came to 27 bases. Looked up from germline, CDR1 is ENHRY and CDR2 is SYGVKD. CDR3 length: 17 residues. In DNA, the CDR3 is TGTGCCACCGATGGGGGCCGGACCCCGGGCCTCCATCAGCCCCAGCATTTT. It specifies CATDGGRTPGLHQPQHF.

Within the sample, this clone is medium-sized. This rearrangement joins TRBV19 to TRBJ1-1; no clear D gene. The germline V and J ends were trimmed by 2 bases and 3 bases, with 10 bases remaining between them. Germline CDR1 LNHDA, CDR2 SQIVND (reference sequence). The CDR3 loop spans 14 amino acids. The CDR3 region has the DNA TGTGCCAGTAGTATATCCCCCTTCCACACTGAAGCTTTCTTT. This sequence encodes CASSISPFHTEAFF.

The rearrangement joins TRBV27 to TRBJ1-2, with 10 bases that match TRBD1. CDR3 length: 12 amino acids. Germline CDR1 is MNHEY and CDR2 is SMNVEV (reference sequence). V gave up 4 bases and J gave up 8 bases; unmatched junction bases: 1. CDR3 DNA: TGTGCCAGCAGTTCGACAGGGGGCGGCTACACCTTC. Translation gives CASSSTGGGYTF.

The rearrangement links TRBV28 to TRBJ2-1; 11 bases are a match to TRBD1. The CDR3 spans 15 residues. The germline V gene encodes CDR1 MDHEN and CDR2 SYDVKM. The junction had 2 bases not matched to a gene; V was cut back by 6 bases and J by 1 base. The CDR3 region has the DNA TGTGCCAGCAGCGGGACAGGGGGTTCCTACAATGAGCAGTTCTTC. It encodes CASSGTGGSYNEQFF.

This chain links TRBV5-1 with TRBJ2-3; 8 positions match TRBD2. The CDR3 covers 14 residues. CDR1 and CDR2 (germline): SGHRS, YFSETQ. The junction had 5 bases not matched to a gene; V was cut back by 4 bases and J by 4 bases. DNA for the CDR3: TGCGCCAGCAGCCGTAGCGGGGCCCCAGATACGCAGTATTTT. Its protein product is CASSRSGAPDTQYF.

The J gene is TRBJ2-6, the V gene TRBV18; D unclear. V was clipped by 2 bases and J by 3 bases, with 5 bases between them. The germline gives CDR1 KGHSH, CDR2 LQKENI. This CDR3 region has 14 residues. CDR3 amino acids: CASSPGSGANVLTF. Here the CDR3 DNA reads TGTGCCAGCTCACCAGGAAGTGGGGCCAACGTCCTGACTTTC.

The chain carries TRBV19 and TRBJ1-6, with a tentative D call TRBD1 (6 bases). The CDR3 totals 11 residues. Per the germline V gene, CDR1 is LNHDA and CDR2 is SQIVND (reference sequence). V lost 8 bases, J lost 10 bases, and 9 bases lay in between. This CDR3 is CASGGRSPLHF. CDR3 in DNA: TGTGCCAGTGGGGGGCGATCACCCCTCCACTTT.

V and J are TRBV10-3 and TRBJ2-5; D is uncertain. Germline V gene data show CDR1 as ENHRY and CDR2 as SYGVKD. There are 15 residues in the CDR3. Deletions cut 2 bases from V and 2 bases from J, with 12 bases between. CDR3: CAISEDPGRQETQYF. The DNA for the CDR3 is TGTGCCATCAGTGAGGACCCGGGTAGACAAGAGACCCAGTACTTC.

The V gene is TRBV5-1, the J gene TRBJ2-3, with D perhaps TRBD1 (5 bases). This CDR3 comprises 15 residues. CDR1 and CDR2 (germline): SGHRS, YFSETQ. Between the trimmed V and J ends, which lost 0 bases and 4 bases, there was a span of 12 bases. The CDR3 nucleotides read TGCGCCAGCAGCTTGGTAGGGGAAGGCGCAGATACGCAGTATTTT. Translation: CASSLVGEGADTQYF.

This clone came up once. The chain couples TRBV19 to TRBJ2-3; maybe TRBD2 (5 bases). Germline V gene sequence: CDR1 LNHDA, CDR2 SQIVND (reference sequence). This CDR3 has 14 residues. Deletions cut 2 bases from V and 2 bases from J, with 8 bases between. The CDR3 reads CASSITDYTDTQYF. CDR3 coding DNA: TGTGCCAGTAGTATAACCGACTACACAGATACGCAGTATTTT. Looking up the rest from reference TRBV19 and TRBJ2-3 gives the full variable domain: DGGITQSPKYLFRKEGQNVTLSCEQNLNHDAMYWYRQDPGQGLRLIYYSQIVNDFQKGDIAEGYSVSREKKESFPLTVTSAQKNPTAFYLCASSITDYTDTQYFGPGTRLTVL.

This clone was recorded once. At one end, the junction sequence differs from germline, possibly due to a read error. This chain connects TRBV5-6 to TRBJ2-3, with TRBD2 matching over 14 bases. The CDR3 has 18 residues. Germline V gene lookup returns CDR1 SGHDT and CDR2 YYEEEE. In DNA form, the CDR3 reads TGTGCCAGCAGCCTTGGGACTAGCGGGAGACCTAGCACAGGTACGCAGTATTTT. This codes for CASSLGTSGRPSTGTQYF.